This is a list of T cell receptor beta chains from one sample in a study of blood T cell repertoires in COVID-19. The method was immunoSEQ multiplex PCR; TCRdb's version includes in-frame clones alone and lacks a portion of them. The sample yields over 70,000 clones, around 90% seen once. Sequenced sample: peripheral blood. The receptors originated from a man older than 75 with acute or convalescent COVID-19. Each CDR3 is given with its conserved first and last residue. The D gene is left open where the match is weak.

J: TRBJ2-5; V: TRBV5-4; D: TRBD1; CDR3: CASSFGDRGAETQYF
J: TRBJ1-5; V: TRBV12-3/TRBV12-4; D: TRBD1; CDR3: CASSGTGNQPQHF
J: TRBJ2-1; V: TRBV5-4; D: TRBD2; CDR3: CASSPRTSGYYNEQFF
J: TRBJ1-1; V: TRBV5-1; D: TRBD1; CDR3: CASNEGQRYTEAFF
J: TRBJ2-3; V: TRBV6-4; D: TRBD2; CDR3: CASSASSGGYDTQYF
J: TRBJ2-5; V: TRBV7-3; D: TRBD2; CDR3: CASSWTSGPQETQYF
J: TRBJ1-2; V: TRBV27; D: -; CDR3: CASSLLSGRDNYGYTF
J: TRBJ2-7; V: TRBV5-1; D: TRBD1; CDR3: CASSLQGAEQYF
J: TRBJ1-4; V: TRBV4-1; D: TRBD1; CDR3: CASSQEGHRGGEKLFF
J: TRBJ1-1; V: TRBV5-4; D: TRBD1; CDR3: CASSWGGDRGNTEAFF
J: TRBJ2-5; V: TRBV10-3; D: TRBD2; CDR3: CAISESMGLAVSGETQYF
J: TRBJ1-1; V: TRBV6-5; D: TRBD1; CDR3: CASRRGQGKAEAFF
J: TRBJ1-3; V: TRBV5-1; D: -; CDR3: CASSPTGEAGNTIYF
J: TRBJ2-1; V: TRBV3-1/TRBV3-2; D: TRBD2; CDR3: CASSQVAGIAYNEQFF
J: TRBJ2-7; V: TRBV10-3; D: TRBD1; CDR3: CAISQDRGEQYF
J: TRBJ1-5; V: TRBV7-2; D: -; CDR3: CASSLGRGNQPQHF
J: TRBJ1-5; V: TRBV7-6; D: -; CDR3: CASSLAERAGQPQHF
J: TRBJ1-1; V: TRBV19; D: TRBD1; CDR3: CASSIGQGDTNTEAFF
J: TRBJ2-6; V: TRBV19; D: TRBD1; CDR3: CASQGVTGANVLTF
J: TRBJ1-1; V: TRBV5-1; D: -; CDR3: CASSLDAGTFTEAFF
J: TRBJ1-1; V: TRBV19; D: -; CDR3: CASSTYRVNTEAFF
J: TRBJ1-1; V: TRBV5-4; D: TRBD1; CDR3: CASSLPTGGLNTEAFF
J: TRBJ2-3; V: TRBV9; D: -; CDR3: CASSVVEGRGTDTQYF
J: TRBJ1-6; V: TRBV5-6; D: -; CDR3: CASSPSGTPYNSPLHF
J: TRBJ1-1; V: TRBV6-6; D: TRBD1; CDR3: CASRDRDAEAFF
J: TRBJ2-1; V: TRBV30; D: -; CDR3: CAWGGRSSYNEQFF
J: TRBJ1-6; V: TRBV19; D: -; CDR3: CASSVRPLGSPLHF
J: TRBJ1-4; V: TRBV3-1/TRBV3-2; D: -; CDR3: CASSHFGSQEKLFF
J: TRBJ1-6; V: TRBV12-5; D: TRBD1; CDR3: CASGGQGSSYNSPLHF
J: TRBJ1-2; V: TRBV15; D: TRBD1; CDR3: CATSRDRGYGYTF
J: TRBJ1-2; V: TRBV6-5; D: -; CDR3: CASSPRDSGYTF
J: TRBJ1-5; V: TRBV5-6; D: -; CDR3: CASSLPGANQPQHF
J: TRBJ2-7; V: TRBV4-3; D: TRBD1; CDR3: CASSQLRQGAQSGHYEQYF
J: TRBJ2-1; V: TRBV4-3; D: TRBD2; CDR3: CASSQEGRGFNEQFF
J: TRBJ1-2; V: TRBV18; D: TRBD1; CDR3: CASSPAAGGYGYTF
J: TRBJ2-4; V: TRBV24-1; D: TRBD2; CDR3: CATSELAGGRRAKNIQYF
J: TRBJ2-7; V: TRBV5-4; D: TRBD2; CDR3: CATSPGRAGVHEQYF
J: TRBJ1-6; V: TRBV7-6; D: TRBD1; CDR3: CASSLGTGGLNSPLHF
J: TRBJ2-5; V: TRBV5-1; D: -; CDR3: CASSVEQETQYF
J: TRBJ2-4; V: TRBV6-2/TRBV6-3; D: -; CDR3: CASSYSMGGVVVDIQYF
J: TRBJ2-1; V: TRBV3-1/TRBV3-2; D: -; CDR3: CASSPTPSSYNEQFF
J: TRBJ2-1; V: TRBV7-3; D: -; CDR3: CASSPLGSKYNEQFF
J: TRBJ2-7; V: TRBV5-1; D: TRBD2; CDR3: CASRTQTSGGEQYF
J: TRBJ1-2; V: TRBV11-2; D: TRBD1; CDR3: CASSLAGTGAGDTF
J: TRBJ2-5; V: TRBV4-1; D: TRBD2; CDR3: CASSQDRSLTSGGAVTQYF